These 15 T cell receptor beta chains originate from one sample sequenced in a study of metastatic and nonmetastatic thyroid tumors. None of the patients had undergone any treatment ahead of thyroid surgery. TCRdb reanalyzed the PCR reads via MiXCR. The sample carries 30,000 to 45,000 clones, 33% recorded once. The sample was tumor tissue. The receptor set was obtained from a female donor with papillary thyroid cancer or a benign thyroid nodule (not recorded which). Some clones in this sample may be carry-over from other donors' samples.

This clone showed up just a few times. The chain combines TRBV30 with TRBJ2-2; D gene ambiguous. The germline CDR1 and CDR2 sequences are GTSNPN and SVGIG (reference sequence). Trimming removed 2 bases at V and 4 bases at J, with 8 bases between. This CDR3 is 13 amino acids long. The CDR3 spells CAWSTYSTGELFF. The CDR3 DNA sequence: TGTGCCTGGAGTACGTACAGCACCGGGGAGCTGTTTTTT.

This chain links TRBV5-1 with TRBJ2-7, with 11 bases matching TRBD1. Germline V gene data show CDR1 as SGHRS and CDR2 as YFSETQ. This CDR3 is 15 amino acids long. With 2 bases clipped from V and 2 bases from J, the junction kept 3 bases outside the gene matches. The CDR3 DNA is TGCGCCAGCAGCTTACTGGGACAGGGGGCCTACGAGCAGTACTTC. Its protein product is CASSLLGQGAYEQYF.

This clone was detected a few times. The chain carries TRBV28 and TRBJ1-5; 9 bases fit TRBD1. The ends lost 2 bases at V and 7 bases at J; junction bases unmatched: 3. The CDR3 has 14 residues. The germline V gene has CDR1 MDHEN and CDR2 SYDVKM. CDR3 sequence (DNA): TGTGCCAGCAGTTTAGGGACAGGGAGACAGCCCCAGCATTTT. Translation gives CASSLGTGRQPQHF.

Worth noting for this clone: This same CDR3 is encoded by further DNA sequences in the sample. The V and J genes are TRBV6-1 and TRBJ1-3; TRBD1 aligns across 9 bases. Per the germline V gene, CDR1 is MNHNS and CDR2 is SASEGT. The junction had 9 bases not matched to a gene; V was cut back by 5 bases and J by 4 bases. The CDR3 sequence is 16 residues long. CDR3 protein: CASSLTGTGLGNTIYF. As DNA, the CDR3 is TGTGCCAGCAGTCTGACAGGGACAGGGCTCGGAAACACCATATATTTT.

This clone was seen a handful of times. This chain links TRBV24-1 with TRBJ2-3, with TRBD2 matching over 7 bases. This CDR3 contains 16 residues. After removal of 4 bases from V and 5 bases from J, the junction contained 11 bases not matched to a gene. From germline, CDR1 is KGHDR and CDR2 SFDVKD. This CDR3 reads CATSDPRGGRVDTQYF. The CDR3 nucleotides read TGTGCCACCAGTGACCCCCGTGGCGGGAGAGTAGATACGCAGTATTTT.

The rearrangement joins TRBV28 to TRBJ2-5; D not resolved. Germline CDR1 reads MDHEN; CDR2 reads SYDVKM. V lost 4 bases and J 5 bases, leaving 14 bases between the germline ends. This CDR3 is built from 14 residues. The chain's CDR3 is CASSSSLLGETQYF. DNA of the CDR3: TGTGCCAGCAGTTCTAGTCTGTTAGGCGAGACCCAGTACTTC.

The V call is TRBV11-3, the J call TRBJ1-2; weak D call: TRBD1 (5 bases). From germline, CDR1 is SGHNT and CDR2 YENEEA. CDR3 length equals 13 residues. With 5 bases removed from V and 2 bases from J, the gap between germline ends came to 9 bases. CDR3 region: CASSPDRNYGYTF. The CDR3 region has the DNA TGTGCCAGCAGCCCCGACAGAAACTATGGCTACACCTTC.

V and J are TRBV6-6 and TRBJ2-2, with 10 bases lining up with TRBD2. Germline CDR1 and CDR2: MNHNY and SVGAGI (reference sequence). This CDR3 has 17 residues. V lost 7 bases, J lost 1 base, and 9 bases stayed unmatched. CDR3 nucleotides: TGTGCCAGCACCCCGCAAGGACTAGCGGTGAACACCGGGGAGCTGTTTTTT. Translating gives CASTPQGLAVNTGELFF.

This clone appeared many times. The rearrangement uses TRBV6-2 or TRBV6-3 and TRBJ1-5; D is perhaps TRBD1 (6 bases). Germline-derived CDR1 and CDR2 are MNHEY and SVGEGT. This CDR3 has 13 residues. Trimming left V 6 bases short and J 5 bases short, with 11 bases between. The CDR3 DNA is TGTGCCAGCAGCCAACAGGGTTATCAGCCCCAGCATTTT. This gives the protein CASSQQGYQPQHF.

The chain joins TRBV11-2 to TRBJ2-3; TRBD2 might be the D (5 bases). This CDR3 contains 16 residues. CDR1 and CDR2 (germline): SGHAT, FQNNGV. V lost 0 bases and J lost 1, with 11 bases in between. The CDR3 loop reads CASSLDRAGGTDTQYF. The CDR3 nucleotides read TGTGCCAGCAGCTTAGATCGTGCGGGTGGCACAGATACGCAGTATTTT.

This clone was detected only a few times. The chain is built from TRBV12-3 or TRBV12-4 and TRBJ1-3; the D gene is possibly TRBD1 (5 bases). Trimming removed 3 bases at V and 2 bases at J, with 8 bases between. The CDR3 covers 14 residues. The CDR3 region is CASSLGVTGNTIYF. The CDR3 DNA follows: TGTGCCAGCAGTTTGGGGGTAACTGGAAACACCATATATTTT.

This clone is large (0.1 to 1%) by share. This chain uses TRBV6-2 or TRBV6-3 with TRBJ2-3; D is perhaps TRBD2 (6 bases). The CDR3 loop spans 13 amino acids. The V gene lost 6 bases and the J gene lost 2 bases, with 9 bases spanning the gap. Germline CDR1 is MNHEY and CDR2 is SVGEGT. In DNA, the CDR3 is TGTGCCAGCAGGGGACTGCACACAGATACGCAGTATTTT. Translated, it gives CASRGLHTDTQYF.

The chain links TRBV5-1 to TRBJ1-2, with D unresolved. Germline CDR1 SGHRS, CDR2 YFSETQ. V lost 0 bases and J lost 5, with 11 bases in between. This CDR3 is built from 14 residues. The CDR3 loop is CASSLDTGGYGYTF. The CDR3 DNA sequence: TGCGCCAGCAGCTTGGATACGGGAGGGTATGGCTACACCTTC.

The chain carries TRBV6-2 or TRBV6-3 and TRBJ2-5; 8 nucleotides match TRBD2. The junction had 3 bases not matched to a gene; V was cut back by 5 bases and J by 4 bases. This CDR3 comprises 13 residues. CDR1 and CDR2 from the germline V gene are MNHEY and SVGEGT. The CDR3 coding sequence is TGTGCCAGCAGTGTTCTAGCGGGAGAGACCCAGTACTTC. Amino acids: CASSVLAGETQYF.

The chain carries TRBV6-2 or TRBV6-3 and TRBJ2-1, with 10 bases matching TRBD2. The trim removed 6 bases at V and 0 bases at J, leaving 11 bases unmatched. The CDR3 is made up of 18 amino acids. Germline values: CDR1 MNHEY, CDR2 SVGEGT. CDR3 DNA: TGTGCCAGCAGAGGACTAGCGGAGTACTACAGCTCCTACAATGAGCAGTTCTTC. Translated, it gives CASRGLAEYYSSYNEQFF.